A single sample gave rise to the 25 T cell receptor beta chains below, sequenced in a study of T cells in Graves' hyperthyroidism and ophthalmopathy. Amplified TCR beta CDR3 regions derived from RNA transcripts. During a first-round RT-PCR of the TCR CDR3, the HTBI primer set was used. In TCRdb, the multiplex PCR reads were re-called with MiXCR into one record per CDR3 protein. Of hundreds of thousands of distinct CDR3 sequences in the sample, around 46% were seen once. Material: peripheral blood or thyroid tissue (not recorded which). These receptors were collected from a woman younger than 35 with Graves' hyperthyroidism.

J is TRBJ2-5 and V is TRBV2; D gene unclear. V dropped 4 bases and J dropped 2 bases, with 17 bases sitting between them. The germline V gene has CDR1 SNHLY and CDR2 FYNNEI. The CDR3 has 16 residues. The chain's CDR3 is CASSARDRTPQETQYF. The CDR3 coding sequence is TGTGCCAGCAGTGCTAGAGATAGGACGCCGCAAGAGACCCAGTACTTC.

The V call is TRBV29-1, the J call TRBJ1-2; D may be TRBD1 (5 bases). V was clipped by 1 base and J by 8 bases, with 8 bases between them. Germline CDR1 reads SQVTM; CDR2 reads ANQGSEA. CDR3 length equals 11 residues. CDR3 in DNA: TGCAGCGTTGAAGGGGGGACGGGCTACACCTTC. This translates into CSVEGGTGYTF.

In this sample, this clonotype turned up a few times. The chain carries TRBV7-9 and TRBJ1-1, with TRBD1 identical over 7 bases. CDR3 length: 16 amino acids. V shed 5 bases, J shed 4 bases, and the junction held 13 bases outside the gene matches. Germline V gives CDR1 SEHNR, CDR2 FQNEAQ (reference sequence). In DNA form, the CDR3 reads TGTGCCAGCAGCCCCGACAGGGTTAGTGGTTCCACTGAAGCTTTCTTT. As protein: CASSPDRVSGSTEAFF.

The chain recombines TRBV15 with TRBJ2-6; possible D gene TRBD1, 5 bases. Looked up from germline, CDR1 is LNHNV and CDR2 is YYDKDF (reference sequence). CDR3 length: 16 residues. Trimming took 5 bases from V and 1 from J, leaving 12 bases between them. The DNA for the CDR3 is TGTGCCACCAGCGGACATTTTCAATCTGGGGCCAACGTCCTGACTTTC. Translated, it gives CATSGHFQSGANVLTF.

The rearrangement uses TRBV29-1 and TRBJ1-1; D is possibly TRBD1 (6 bases). The CDR3 contains 13 residues. Germline CDR1 and CDR2: SQVTM and ANQGSEA. V was cut by 3 bases and J by 6 bases, with 14 bases left in between. Written as DNA, the CDR3 is TGCAGCGTTGATGGGGCAGGGGCGTCTGAAGCTTTCTTT. It yields the protein CSVDGAGASEAFF.

V gene TRBV7-9 combines with J gene TRBJ2-5, with D perhaps TRBD1 (6 bases). V lost 5 bases, J lost 4 bases, and 20 bases lay in between. The CDR3 is made up of 16 amino acids. CDR1 SEHNR and CDR2 FQNEAQ come from the germline V gene (reference sequence). Here the CDR3 reads CASSALRGTTIETQYF. CDR3 DNA: TGTGCCAGCAGCGCACTCAGGGGAACTACGATAGAGACCCAGTACTTC.

This clonotype was detected only a few times. J is TRBJ2-7 and V is TRBV5-1; the match to TRBD2 covers 10 bases. This CDR3 has 15 amino acids. Per germline, CDR1 SGHRS and CDR2 YFSETQ. The ends lost 4 bases at V and 0 bases at J; junction bases unmatched: 4. The CDR3: CASSVGTSVSYEQYF. For the CDR3, the DNA is TGCGCCAGCAGCGTCGGGACTAGCGTCTCCTACGAGCAGTACTTC.

The V gene is TRBV20-1, the J gene TRBJ1-2; D ambiguous. The length of the CDR3 is 11 residues. Germline V gene data show CDR1 as DFQATT and CDR2 as SNEGSKA (reference sequence). Trimming left V 4 bases short and J 5 bases short, with 8 bases between. CDR3 protein: CSATRTYGYTF. The CDR3 DNA sequence: TGCAGTGCTACCCGGACGTATGGCTACACCTTC.

The chain combines TRBV7-8 with TRBJ2-7, with TRBD1 identical over 9 bases. The CDR3 has 15 residues. Trimming cost V 5 bases and J 5 bases; bases outside gene matches: 10. CDR1 and CDR2 (germline): SGHVS, FQNEAQ. CDR3 sequence reads: CASSQALDRGHEQYF. The DNA for the CDR3 is TGTGCCAGCAGCCAGGCTTTGGACAGGGGTCACGAGCAGTACTTC.

This clonotype was counted a few times. This chain links TRBV7-9 with TRBJ2-7, with D maybe TRBD1 (5 bases). The CDR3 has 14 residues. CDR1 is SEHNR and CDR2 is FQNEAQ in the germline V gene (reference sequence). V gave up 5 bases and J gave up 5 bases, with 16 bases separating them. As DNA, the CDR3 is TGTGCCAGCAGCCCGATTCAGGGTGTCCACGAGCAGTACTTC. Encoded protein: CASSPIQGVHEQYF.

To note about this clonotype: Possible read error: a much larger clone is one base away. V is TRBV12-3 or TRBV12-4 and J is TRBJ1-5; D is unresolved. V was cut by 5 bases and J by 6 bases, with 14 bases left in between. This CDR3 region has 14 residues. This CDR3 reads CASSDRASVQPQHF. The DNA for the CDR3 is TGTGCCAGCAGTGACCGTGCATCAGTTCAGCCCCAGCATTTT.

The genes are TRBV2 and TRBJ1-1, with D tentatively TRBD1 (6 bases). This CDR3 spans 15 amino acids. Trimming took 5 bases from V and 0 from J, leaving 13 bases between them. Germline values: CDR1 SNHLY, CDR2 FYNNEI. The CDR3 region is CASSPEGGLNTEAFF. The DNA for the CDR3 is TGTGCCAGCAGTCCCGAGGGGGGGCTGAACACTGAAGCTTTCTTT. Full variable domain (remainder filled in from reference TRBV2 and TRBJ1-1): EPEVTQTPSHQVTQMGQEVILRCVPISNHLYFYWYRQILGQKVEFLVSFYNNEISEKSEIFDDQFSVERPDGSNFTLKIRSTKLEDSAMYFCASSPEGGLNTEAFFGQGTRLTVV.

This clonotype was observed a few times. The J gene is TRBJ2-5, the V gene TRBV7-6; D not certain. Germline assignment: CDR1 SGHVS and CDR2 FNYEAQ. V was trimmed by 5 bases and J by 4 bases, leaving 14 bases between them. The CDR3 is made up of 14 amino acids. This CDR3 is CASSPYGSTETQYF. CDR3 in DNA: TGTGCCAGCAGCCCGTACGGCTCAACAGAGACCCAGTACTTC.

This clonotype came up many times. J is TRBJ1-2 and V is TRBV20-1; D uncertain. This CDR3 comprises 14 residues. Germline CDR1 is DFQATT and CDR2 is SNEGSKA (reference sequence). Trimming removed 6 bases at V and 10 bases at J, with 24 bases between. The CDR3 DNA sequence: TGCAGTGCCGAGGGTGGTGACCGCACCAACGACTACACCTTC. Residues: CSAEGGDRTNDYTF.

The chain is built from TRBV7-9 and TRBJ1-1, with a possible D match to TRBD1 (5 bases). Germline CDR1 reads SEHNR; CDR2 reads FQNEAQ (reference sequence). Trimming stripped 1 base from V and 4 bases from J, with 22 bases between. The CDR3 length is 18 residues. Here the CDR3 DNA reads TGTGCCAGCAGCTTAGGATACAGGACTGATCTTCCTACCACTGAAGCTTTCTTT. The encoded protein is CASSLGYRTDLPTTEAFF.

The sample holds a few counts of this clonotype. The V call is TRBV7-9, the J call TRBJ1-4, with a weak D call TRBD1 (5 bases). The germline V gene has CDR1 SEHNR and CDR2 FQNEAQ (reference sequence). The ends were cut back, 5 bases at V and 7 bases at J, with 17 bases in the middle. The CDR3 spans 15 residues. CDR3 DNA: TGTGCCAGCAGCCCCGGGAAGGGGATCGGTGAAAAACTGTTTTTT. It specifies CASSPGKGIGEKLFF.

In this sample, this clonotype turned up a few times. The J gene is TRBJ1-2, the V gene TRBV6-4, with a weak D call TRBD1 (5 bases). Trimming shortened V by 10 bases and J by 4 bases, and 22 bases separated the two germline ends. This CDR3 region has 15 residues. Germline CDR1 reads MRHNA; CDR2 reads SNTAGT. In DNA, the CDR3 is TGTGCCACCCGGGTGGTGGGGGGGTCCGTCTATGGCTACACCTTC. Translation: CATRVVGGSVYGYTF.

The CDR3 loop is CASKPGLANTGELFF. CDR3 sequence (DNA): TGTGCCAGCAAACCGGGACTAGCGAACACCGGGGAGCTGTTTTTT. The chain joins TRBV7-3 to TRBJ2-2, with 8 nucleotides matching TRBD2. Germline V gene lookup returns CDR1 SGHTA and CDR2 FQGTGA. J was trimmed by 0 bases and V by 7 bases; bases with no gene match: 4. The CDR3 has 15 amino acids.

Notes on this clonotype: A much larger clone differs by one base, so this may be a read error. V and J are TRBV25-1 and TRBJ1-6; the match to TRBD1 covers 10 bases. J was trimmed by 8 bases and V by 6 bases; bases with no gene match: 7. Looked up from germline, CDR1 is MGHDK and CDR2 is SYGVNS. The CDR3 consists of 15 residues. Here the CDR3 reads CASSAGGQGYSPLHF. DNA of the CDR3: TGTGCCAGCAGCGCCGGGGGACAGGGGTATTCACCCCTCCACTTT.

The rearrangement joins TRBV11-2 to TRBJ1-2, with TRBD1 as a possible D gene (6 bases). Germline CDR1 and CDR2: SGHAT and FQNNGV. Trimming shortened V by 2 bases and J by 6 bases, and 10 bases separated the two germline ends. This CDR3 has 13 amino acids. CDR3 sequence: CASSLYGQHGYTF. CDR3 sequence (DNA): TGTGCCAGCAGCTTATACGGACAGCATGGCTACACCTTC.

The chain is built from TRBV2 and TRBJ1-4, with 7 bases that match TRBD1. V shed 8 bases and J 8 bases; nucleotides not matched to a gene: 11. Germline CDR1 SNHLY, CDR2 FYNNEI. The CDR3 runs to 14 residues. CDR3 amino acids: CASSPQGSGEKLFF. The CDR3 DNA sequence: TGTGCCAGCTCTCCACAGGGGTCTGGCGAAAAACTGTTTTTT.

This clonotype has just a few counts. This chain connects TRBV20-1 to TRBJ2-7, with 13 bases matching TRBD2. J lost 3 bases, V lost 0 bases, and 2 bases had no gene match. The germline V gene encodes CDR1 DFQATT and CDR2 SNEGSKA (reference sequence). This CDR3 spans 15 amino acids. CDR3 sequence (DNA): TGCAGTGCTAGAGATACTAGCGGGAGGGACTACGAGCAGTACTTC. Its translation is CSARDTSGRDYEQYF.

The table lists this clonotype with many counts. CDR3 in DNA: TGTGCCAGCAGCGTAGGGGGGTATGGCACTGAAGCTTTCTTT. Amino acids: CASSVGGYGTEAFF. The V and J genes are TRBV9 and TRBJ1-1; TRBD1 is a possible D gene (5 bases). Germline CDR1 is SGDLS and CDR2 is YYNGEE. The CDR3 totals 14 residues. V lost 0 bases and J lost 4, with 10 bases in between. Full variable domain (rest looked up from reference TRBV9 and TRBJ1-1): DSGVTQTPKHLITATGQRVTLRCSPRSGDLSVYWYQQSLDQGLQFLIQYYNGEERAKGNILERFSAQQFPDLHSELNLSSLELGDSALYFCASSVGGYGTEAFFGQGTRLTVV.

This chain links TRBV6-5 with TRBJ1-1, with D uncertain. The germline CDR1 and CDR2 sequences are MNHEY and SVGAGI. With 9 bases removed from V and 12 bases from J, the gap between germline ends came to 14 bases. CDR3 length: 10 amino acids. CDR3 sequence (DNA): TGTGCCAGTGTATCTCCCCTACCTTTCTTT. Translated, it gives CASVSPLPFF.

This clonotype was observed a single time. The genes are TRBV2 and TRBJ1-1; D remains ambiguous. CDR1 is SNHLY, CDR2 FYNNEI, per germline. The CDR3 is 16 amino acids. Trimming removed 6 bases from V and 2 bases from J, with 19 bases in between. The CDR3 here is CASSFGDFKINTEAFF. The CDR3 DNA is TGTGCCAGCAGCTTTGGTGACTTCAAAATAAACACTGAAGCTTTCTTT. Full variable domain (missing parts from reference TRBV2 and TRBJ1-1): EPEVTQTPSHQVTQMGQEVILRCVPISNHLYFYWYRQILGQKVEFLVSFYNNEISEKSEIFDDQFSVERPDGSNFTLKIRSTKLEDSAMYFCASSFGDFKINTEAFFGQGTRLTVV.